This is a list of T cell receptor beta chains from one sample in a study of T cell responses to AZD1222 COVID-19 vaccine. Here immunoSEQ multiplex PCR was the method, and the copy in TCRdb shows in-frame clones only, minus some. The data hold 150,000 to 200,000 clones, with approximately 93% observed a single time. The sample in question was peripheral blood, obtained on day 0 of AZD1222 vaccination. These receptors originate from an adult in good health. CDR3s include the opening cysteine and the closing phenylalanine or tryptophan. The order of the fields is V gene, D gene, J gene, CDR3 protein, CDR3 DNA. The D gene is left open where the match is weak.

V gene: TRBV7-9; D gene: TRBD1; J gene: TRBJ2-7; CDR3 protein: CASSSTGGRYEQYF; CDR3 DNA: TGTGCCAGCAGCTCTACAGGGGGCCGCTACGAGCAGTACTTC
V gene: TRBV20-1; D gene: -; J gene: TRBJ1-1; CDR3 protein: CSASFAWGNTEAFF; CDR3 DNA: TGCAGTGCTAGTTTTGCATGGGGGAACACTGAAGCTTTCTTT
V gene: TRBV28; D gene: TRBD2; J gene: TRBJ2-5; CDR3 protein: CASSKRGNQETQYF; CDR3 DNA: TGTGCCAGCAGTAAGCGGGGGAATCAAGAGACCCAGTACTTC
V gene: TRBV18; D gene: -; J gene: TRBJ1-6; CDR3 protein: CASSPPGVVGSPLHF; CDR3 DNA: TGTGCCAGCTCACCACCAGGGGTTGTCGGTTCACCCCTCCACTTT
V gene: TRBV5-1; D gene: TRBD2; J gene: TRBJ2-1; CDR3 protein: CASSFEAGSLNEQFF; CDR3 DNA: TGCGCCAGCAGCTTTGAAGCGGGGTCCCTTAATGAGCAGTTCTTC
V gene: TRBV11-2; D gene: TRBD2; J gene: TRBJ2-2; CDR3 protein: CASSRISGSTGELFF; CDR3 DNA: TGTGCCAGCAGCCGGATTAGCGGGAGCACCGGGGAGCTGTTTTTT
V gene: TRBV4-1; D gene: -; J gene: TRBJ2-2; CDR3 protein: CASSQDRGGELFF; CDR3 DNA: TGCGCCAGCAGCCAAGATAGGGGCGGGGAGCTGTTTTTT
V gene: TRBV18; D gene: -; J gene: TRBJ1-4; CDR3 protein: CASSPQSPTNEKLFF; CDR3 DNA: TGTGCCAGCTCACCACAATCACCAACTAATGAAAAACTGTTTTTT
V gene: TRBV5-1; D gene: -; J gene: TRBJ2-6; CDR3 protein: CASSPLRGIGANVLTF; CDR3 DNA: TGCGCCAGCAGCCCTCTTAGGGGAATTGGGGCCAACGTCCTGACTTTC
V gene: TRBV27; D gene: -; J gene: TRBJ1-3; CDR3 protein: CASSNKLRGNTIYF; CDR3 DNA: TGTGCCAGCAGTAATAAGCTGCGCGGAAACACCATATATTTT
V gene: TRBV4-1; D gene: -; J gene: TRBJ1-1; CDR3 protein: CASTGGISTEAFF; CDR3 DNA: TGCGCCAGCACGGGTGGTATTAGCACTGAAGCTTTCTTT
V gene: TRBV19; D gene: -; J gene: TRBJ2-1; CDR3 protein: CASSNQYTPGLRIYNEQFF; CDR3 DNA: TGTGCCAGTAGCAACCAGTATACACCGGGACTGCGCATCTACAATGAGCAGTTCTTC
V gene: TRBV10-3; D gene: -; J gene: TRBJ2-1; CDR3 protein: CAIWDELRDSRYNEQFF; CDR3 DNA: TGTGCCATCTGGGATGAGTTGAGGGATTCTAGGTACAATGAGCAGTTCTTC
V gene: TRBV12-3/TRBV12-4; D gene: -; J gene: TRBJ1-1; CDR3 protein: CASSLEGWTEAFF; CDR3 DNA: TGTGCCAGCAGTTTAGAAGGCTGGACTGAAGCTTTCTTT
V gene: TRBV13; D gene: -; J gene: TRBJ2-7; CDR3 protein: CASSFAAGRPPYEQYF; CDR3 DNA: TGTGCCAGCAGCTTTGCGGCGGGACGACCCCCCTACGAGCAGTACTTC
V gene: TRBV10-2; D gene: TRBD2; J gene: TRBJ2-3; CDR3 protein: CASSIAGTIVDTQYF; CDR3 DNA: TGCGCCAGCAGCATAGCGGGGACTATCGTAGATACGCAGTATTTT